This is a list of T cell receptor beta chains from one sample in a study of technical replicates of blood from several donors. Sequencing was performed with immunoSEQ multiplex PCR; in TCRdb, only in-frame clones are kept and a portion is missing. The data show about 89,000 clones, around 96% seen once. Material: T cells isolated from PBMCs. The receptors were gathered from a human donor in good health. CDR3s include the opening cysteine and the closing phenylalanine or tryptophan.

v_gene | CDR3aa
TRBV7-8 | CASSLGRTGSSYNSPLHF
TRBV30 | CAWNREHEKLFF
TRBV5-1 | CASSIWGTGDEKLFF
TRBV13 | CASSFRPGQETQYF
TRBV7-9 | CASSSEGQGAGKPFF
TRBV5-1 | CASSLEAHGQGSTYYEQYF
TRBV27 | CASSPEVWEGVTEAFF
TRBV10-3 | CAISESDRGNQPQHF
TRBV27 | CASSGYRGLRNGYTF
TRBV6-1 | CASSARGLAGLVGYNEQFF
TRBV19 | CASSIVIGGGLLHNEQFF
TRBV12-5 | CASGLVLRSSADTQYF
TRBV4-2 | CASSQQTGLSGNTIYF
TRBV28 | CAGGGGSNYGYTF
TRBV9 | CASSVGEGHQPQHF
TRBV28 | CASLVNSNTGELFF
TRBV4-1 | CASSLGTMSYEQYF
TRBV5-5 | CASSRTSFEQFF
TRBV5-1 | CASSPRQGSTDTQYF
TRBV5-8 | CASSTGLAAGYQETQYF
TRBV5-1 | CASSLGQHTDTQYF
TRBV30 | CAWGGLGRERGNGELFF
TRBV19 | CASSIPTGLQGYTF
TRBV7-9 | CASSYNYEQYF
TRBV9 | CASSGLADSHTGELFF
TRBV9 | CASSVALGTGAWNEQFF
TRBV28 | CASSPPRDRYSNQPQHF
TRBV29-1 | CSVDPRRELAGASYNEQFF
TRBV5-6 | CASSLQGAYEQYF
TRBV5-1 | CASSLLAPNTGELFF
TRBV6-1 | CASSGQIVVYEQYF
TRBV7-6 | CASSTPGQNGNTIYF
TRBV2 | CASSDRGSFVPFSSYEQYF
TRBV19 | CASRLLDTQYF
TRBV29-1 | CSVAPGQGMYEQYF
TRBV7-9 | CASSPDRLVGETQYF
TRBV27 | CASSLDRGITGTDTQYF
TRBV2 | CAKQDREGQRNEQFF
TRBV5-4 | CASSLTTHTGTGELFF
TRBV5-1 | CASSLGTGGTPEAFF
TRBV21-1 | CASSKRRGSGELFF
TRBV28 | CASRGGLAVSYEQYF
TRBV6-1 | CASMYRGQVGYEQYF
TRBV10-3 | CALSTRQGTEQYF
TRBV5-6 | CASSLGGTGGEAFF
TRBV6-5 | CASSYEQNYEQYF
TRBV4-1 | CASSSTGTYEQYF
TRBV16 | CASSQSGTTGNTIYF
TRBV6-5 | CASSQQGASYEQYF
TRBV6-5 | CASRARGSHNEQFF
TRBV25-1 | CASSVQGANTGELFF